This T cell receptor (beta chain) originates from a study of T cell responses to AZD1222 COVID-19 vaccine. About this clone itself: Its matching antigen is unknown.

Points from the study as a whole: Regions 160-218 and 743-854 dominated among vaccine-associated CD4 TCRs spanning spike. With two AZD1222 doses given, Spike-specific TCR breadth and depth both rose.

Only in-frame clones appear in the TCRdb table, and some are missing; sequencing was by immunoSEQ multiplex PCR. Of 150,000 to 200,000 clones listed, around 87% were seen once; the top ten hold around 3%. This CDR3 is 17 amino acids long. V was cut by 1 base and J by 6 bases, with 16 bases left in between. In germline, CDR1 is SGHAT, CDR2 FQNNGV. Sequences were derived from peripheral blood, sampled on day 0 of AZD1222 vaccination. The chain links TRBV11-2 to TRBJ1-6; TRBD1 is a possible D gene (6 bases). This receptor was obtained from an adult in good health. The CDR3 region has the DNA TGTGCCAGCAGCTTAGTCCCTGCAGGGGCCCGTAATTCACCCCTCCACTTT. Its translation: CASSLVPAGARNSPLHF.